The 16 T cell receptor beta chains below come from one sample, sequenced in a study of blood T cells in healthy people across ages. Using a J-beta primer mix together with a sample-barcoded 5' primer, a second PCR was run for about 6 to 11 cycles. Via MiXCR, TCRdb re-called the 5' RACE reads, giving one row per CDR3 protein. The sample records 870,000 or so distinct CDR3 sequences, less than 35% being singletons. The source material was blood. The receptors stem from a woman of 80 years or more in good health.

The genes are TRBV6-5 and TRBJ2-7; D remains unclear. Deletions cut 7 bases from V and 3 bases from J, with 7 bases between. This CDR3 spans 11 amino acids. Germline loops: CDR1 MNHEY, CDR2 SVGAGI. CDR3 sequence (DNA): TGTGCCAGCATGCACCGCTACGAGCAGTACTTC. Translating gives CASMHRYEQYF.

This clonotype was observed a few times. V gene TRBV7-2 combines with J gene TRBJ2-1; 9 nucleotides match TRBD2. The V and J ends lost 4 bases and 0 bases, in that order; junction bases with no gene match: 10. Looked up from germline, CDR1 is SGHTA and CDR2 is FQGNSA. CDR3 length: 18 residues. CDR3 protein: CASSSPAGGPSSYNEQFF. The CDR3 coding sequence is TGTGCCAGCAGCTCTCCAGCGGGGGGCCCAAGCTCCTACAATGAGCAGTTCTTC.

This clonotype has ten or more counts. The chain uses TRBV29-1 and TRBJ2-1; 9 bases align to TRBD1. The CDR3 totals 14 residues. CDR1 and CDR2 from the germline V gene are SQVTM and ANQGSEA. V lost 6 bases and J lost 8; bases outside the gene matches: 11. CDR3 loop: CSVGTGSPFYEQFF. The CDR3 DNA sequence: TGCAGCGTAGGGACAGGGAGCCCTTTTTATGAGCAGTTCTTC.

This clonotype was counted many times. CDR3 coding DNA: TGTGCCAGCTCACCCAGGACAGGCTACGAGCAGTACTTC. This translates into CASSPRTGYEQYF. This chain links TRBV18 with TRBJ2-7; 7 positions match TRBD1. The V and J ends lost 3 bases and 3 bases, in that order; junction bases with no gene match: 2. Germline V CDR1 and CDR2: KGHSH, LQKENI. The CDR3 sequence is 13 residues long.

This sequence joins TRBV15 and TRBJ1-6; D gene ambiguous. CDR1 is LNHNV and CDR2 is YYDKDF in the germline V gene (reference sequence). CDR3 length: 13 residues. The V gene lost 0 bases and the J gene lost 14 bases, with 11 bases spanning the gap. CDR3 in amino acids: CATSRDPGQTLHF. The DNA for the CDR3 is TGTGCCACCAGCAGAGATCCGGGTCAAACCCTCCACTTT.

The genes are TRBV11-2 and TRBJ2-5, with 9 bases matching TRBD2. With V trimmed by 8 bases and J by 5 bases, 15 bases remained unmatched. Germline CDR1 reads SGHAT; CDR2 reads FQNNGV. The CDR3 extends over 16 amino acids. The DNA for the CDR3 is TGTGCCAGCCAGCTTTGGGGCTCTAGCGGGGTGGAGACCCAGTACTTC. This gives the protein CASQLWGSSGVETQYF. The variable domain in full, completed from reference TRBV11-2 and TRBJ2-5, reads EAGVAQSPRYKIIEKRQSVAFWCNPISGHATLYWYQQILGQGPKLLIQFQNNGVVDDSQLPKDRFSAERLKGVDSTLKIQPAKLEDSAVYLCASQLWGSSGVETQYFGPGTRLLVL.

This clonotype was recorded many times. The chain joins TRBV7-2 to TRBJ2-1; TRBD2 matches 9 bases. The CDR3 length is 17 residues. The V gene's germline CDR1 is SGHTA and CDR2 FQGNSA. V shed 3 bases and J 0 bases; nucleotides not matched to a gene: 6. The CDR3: CASSFGGGGSSYNEQFF. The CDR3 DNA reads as TGTGCCAGCAGCTTTGGCGGGGGGGGCAGCTCCTACAATGAGCAGTTCTTC.

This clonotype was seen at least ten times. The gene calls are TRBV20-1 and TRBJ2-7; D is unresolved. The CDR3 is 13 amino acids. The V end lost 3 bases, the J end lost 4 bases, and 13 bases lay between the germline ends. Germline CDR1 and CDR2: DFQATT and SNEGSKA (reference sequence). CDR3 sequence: CSASVGGPYEQYF. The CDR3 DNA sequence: TGCAGTGCTAGTGTAGGTGGCCCTTACGAGCAGTACTTC.

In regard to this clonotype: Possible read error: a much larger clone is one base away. CDR3 in amino acids: CASSLRGTTGQGGYTF. In DNA, the CDR3 is TGCGCCAGCAGCTTGAGGGGCACGACAGGCCAAGGGGGCTACACCTTC. This rearrangement joins TRBV5-1 to TRBJ1-2, with a possible D match to TRBD1 (6 bases). The CDR3 totals 16 residues. V was trimmed by 1 base and J by 8 bases, leaving 21 bases between them. CDR1 is SGHRS and CDR2 is YFSETQ in the germline V gene.

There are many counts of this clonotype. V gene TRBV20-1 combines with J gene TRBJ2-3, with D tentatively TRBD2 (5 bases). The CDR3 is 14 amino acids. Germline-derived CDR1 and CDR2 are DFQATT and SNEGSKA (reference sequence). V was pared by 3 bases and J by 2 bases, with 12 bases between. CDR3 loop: CSARDSSVTDTQYF. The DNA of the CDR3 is TGCAGTGCTAGGGACTCCTCCGTCACAGATACGCAGTATTTT.

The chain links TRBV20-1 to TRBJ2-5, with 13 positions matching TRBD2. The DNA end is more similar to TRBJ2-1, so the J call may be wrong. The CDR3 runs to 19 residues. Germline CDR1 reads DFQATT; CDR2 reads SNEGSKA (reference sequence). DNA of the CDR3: TGCAGTGTTGGGACCCCCCTTGTGACTAGCGGGGGGAGGGGAGAGACCCAGTTCTTC. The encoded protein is CSVGTPLVTSGGRGETQFF.

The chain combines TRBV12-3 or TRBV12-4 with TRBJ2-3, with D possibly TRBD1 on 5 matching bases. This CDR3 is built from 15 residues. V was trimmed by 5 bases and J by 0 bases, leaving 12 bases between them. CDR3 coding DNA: TGTGCCAGCAGTACAGGTCCCCCTAGCACAGATACGCAGTATTTT. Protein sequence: CASSTGPPSTDTQYF.

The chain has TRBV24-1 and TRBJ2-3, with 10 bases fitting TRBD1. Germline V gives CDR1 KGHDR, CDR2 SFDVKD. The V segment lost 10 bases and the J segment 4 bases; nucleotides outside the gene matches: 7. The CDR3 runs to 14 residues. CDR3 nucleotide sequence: TGTGCCACGAGAGTAGGGACAGGGGCAGATACGCAGTATTTT. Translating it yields CATRVGTGADTQYF.

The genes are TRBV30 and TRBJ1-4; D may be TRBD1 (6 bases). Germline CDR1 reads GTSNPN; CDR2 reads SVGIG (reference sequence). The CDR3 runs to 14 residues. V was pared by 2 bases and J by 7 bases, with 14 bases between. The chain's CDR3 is CAWSTLGAGEKLFF. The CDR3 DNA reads TGTGCCTGGAGTACCTTGGGGGCGGGTGAAAAACTGTTTTTT.

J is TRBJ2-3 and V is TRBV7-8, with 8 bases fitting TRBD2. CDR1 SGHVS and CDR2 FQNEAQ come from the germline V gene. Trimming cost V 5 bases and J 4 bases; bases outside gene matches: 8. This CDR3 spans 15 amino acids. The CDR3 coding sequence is TGTGCCAGCAGCCCAGGCGGGGGGCCGTCAGATACGCAGTATTTT. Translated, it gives CASSPGGGPSDTQYF.

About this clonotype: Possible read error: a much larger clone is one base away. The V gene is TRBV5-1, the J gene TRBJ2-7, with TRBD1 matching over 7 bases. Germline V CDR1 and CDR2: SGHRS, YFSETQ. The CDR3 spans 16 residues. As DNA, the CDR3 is TGCGCCGGCAGCTTGGCCCCAGGGGGAAACACCTACGAGCAGTACTTC. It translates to CAGSLAPGGNTYEQYF. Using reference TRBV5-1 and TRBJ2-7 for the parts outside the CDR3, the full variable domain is KAGVTQTPRYLIKTRGQQVTLSCSPISGHRSVSWYQQTPGQGLQFLFEYFSETQRNKGNFPGRFSGRQFSNSRSEMNVSTLELGDSALYLCAGSLAPGGNTYEQYFGPGTRLTVT.